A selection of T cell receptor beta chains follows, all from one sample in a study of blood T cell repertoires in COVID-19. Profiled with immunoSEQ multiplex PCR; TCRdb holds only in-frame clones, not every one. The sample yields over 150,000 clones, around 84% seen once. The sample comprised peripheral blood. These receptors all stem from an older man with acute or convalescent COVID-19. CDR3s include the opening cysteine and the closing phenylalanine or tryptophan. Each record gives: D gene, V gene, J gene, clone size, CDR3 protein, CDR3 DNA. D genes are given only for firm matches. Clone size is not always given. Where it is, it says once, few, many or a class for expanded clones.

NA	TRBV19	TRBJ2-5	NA	CASSIGGLGETQYF	TGTGCCAGTAGTATCGGGGGATTGGGGGAGACCCAGTACTTC
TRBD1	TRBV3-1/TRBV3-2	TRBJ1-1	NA	CASSPSRGLGTEAFF	TGTGCCAGCAGCCCCTCCAGGGGGCTTGGTACTGAAGCTTTCTTT
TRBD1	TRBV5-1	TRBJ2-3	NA	CASFGQGSFTDTQYF	TGCGCCAGCTTTGGACAGGGGTCTTTCACAGATACGCAGTATTTT
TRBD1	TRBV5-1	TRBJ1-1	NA	CASSSQGRTEAFF	TGCGCCAGCAGCTCACAGGGGAGGACTGAAGCTTTCTTT
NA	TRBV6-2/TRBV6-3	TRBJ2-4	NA	CASSYPGSQNIQYF	TGTGCCAGCAGTTACCCCGGGTCCCAAAACATTCAGTACTTC
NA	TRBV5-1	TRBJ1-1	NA	CASSLPRGSGSNTEAFF	TGCGCCAGCAGCTTGCCCCGGGGGTCGGGGAGCAACACTGAAGCTTTCTTT
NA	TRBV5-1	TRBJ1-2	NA	CASSLAPQLNYGYTF	TGCGCCAGCAGCTTGGCCCCACAGCTGAACTATGGCTACACCTTC
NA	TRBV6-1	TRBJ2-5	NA	CASSEGGFGTQYF	TGTGCCAGCAGTGAAGGCGGGTTCGGGACCCAGTACTTC
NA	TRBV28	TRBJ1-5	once	CASSLGDTDQPQHF	TGTGCCAGCAGCCTCGGGGACACGGACCAGCCCCAGCATTTT
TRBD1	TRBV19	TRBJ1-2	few	CASRLGQGARGYTF	TGTGCCAGTAGGTTGGGACAGGGGGCTCGAGGCTACACCTTC
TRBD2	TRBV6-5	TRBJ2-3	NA	CASSYSSSGGTDTQYF	TGTGCCAGCAGTTACTCGAGTAGCGGGGGCACAGATACGCAGTATTTT
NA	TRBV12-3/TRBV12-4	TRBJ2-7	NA	CASSSHASEQYF	TGTGCCAGCAGTTCACACGCTTCGGAGCAGTACTTC
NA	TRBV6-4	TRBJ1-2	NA	CASSDLPGIKGYTF	TGTGCCAGCAGTGATCTACCGGGGATTAAGGGCTACACCTTC
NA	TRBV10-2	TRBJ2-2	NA	CASTSGTGELFF	TGCGCCAGCACCTCGGGGACCGGGGAGCTGTTTTTT
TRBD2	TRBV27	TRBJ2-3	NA	CASKSLVLAGGNHTDTQYF	TGTGCCAGCAAAAGTTTGGTACTAGCGGGGGGGAACCACACAGATACGCAGTATTTT
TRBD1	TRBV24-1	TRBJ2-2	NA	CATGTGHGELFF	TGTGCCACCGGGACAGGGCACGGGGAGCTGTTTTTT
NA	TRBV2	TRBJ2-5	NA	CASSLQETQYF	TGTGCCAGCAGCCTCCAAGAGACCCAGTACTTC
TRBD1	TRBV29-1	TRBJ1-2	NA	CSVEDRGGYGYTF	TGCAGCGTTGAGGACAGGGGAGGCTATGGCTACACCTTC
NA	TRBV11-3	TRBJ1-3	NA	CASSLRETGNTIYF	TGTGCCAGCAGCTTGAGGGAAACCGGAAACACCATATATTTT
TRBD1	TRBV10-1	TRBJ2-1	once	CASSEMLGQGLNEQFF	TGCGCCAGCAGTGAAATGCTGGGACAGGGTCTCAATGAGCAGTTCTTC
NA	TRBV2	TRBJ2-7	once	CASSPPGPVEQYF	TGTGCCAGCAGTCCCCCGGGTCCGGTCGAGCAGTACTTC
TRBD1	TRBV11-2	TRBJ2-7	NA	CASSLDRWTGDEQYF	TGTGCCAGCAGCTTAGATCGATGGACAGGGGACGAGCAGTACTTC
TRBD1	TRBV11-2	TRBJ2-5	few	CASSLVGQDQETQYF	TGTGCCAGCAGCTTAGTCGGACAGGACCAAGAGACCCAGTACTTC
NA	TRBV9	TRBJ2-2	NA	CASSVRGTTGELFF	TGTGCCAGCAGCGTAAGGGGGACCACCGGGGAGCTGTTTTTT
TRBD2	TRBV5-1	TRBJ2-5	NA	CASSTGGANQETQYF	TGCGCCAGCAGCACCGGGGGGGCCAACCAAGAGACCCAGTACTTC
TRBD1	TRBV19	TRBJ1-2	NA	CASSWTGVVYGYTF	TGTGCCAGTAGTTGGACAGGGGTTGTCTATGGCTACACCTTC
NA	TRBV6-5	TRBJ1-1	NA	CASRPVRQVNTEAFF	TGTGCCAGCAGACCTGTAAGACAGGTGAACACTGAAGCTTTCTTT
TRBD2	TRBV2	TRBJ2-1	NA	CASSEVLGGGGNEQFF	TGTGCCAGCAGTGAAGTTCTCGGGGGGGGCGGAAATGAGCAGTTCTTC
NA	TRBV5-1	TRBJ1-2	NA	CASSRQQVDGYTF	TGCGCCAGCAGCCGACAGCAGGTAGACGGCTACACCTTC
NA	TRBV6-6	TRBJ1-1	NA	CASSYGVRQLNTEAFF	TGTGCCAGCAGTTATGGGGTCCGACAGCTGAACACTGAAGCTTTCTTT
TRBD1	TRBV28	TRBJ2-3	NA	CASRPGQSTDTQYF	TGTGCCAGCAGGCCGGGACAGAGCACAGATACGCAGTATTTT
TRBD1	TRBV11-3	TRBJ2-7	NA	CASSREGQGLSYEQYF	TGTGCCAGCAGCCGTGAGGGACAGGGCCTCTCCTACGAGCAGTACTTC
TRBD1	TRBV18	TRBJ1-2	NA	CASSPRGTAIGYTF	TGTGCCAGCTCACCACGCGGGACAGCCATAGGCTACACCTTC
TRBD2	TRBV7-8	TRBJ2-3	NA	CASSRTPSLAGETNTQYF	TGTGCCAGCAGCCGTACCCCGTCCCTAGCGGGGGAGACAAATACGCAGTATTTT
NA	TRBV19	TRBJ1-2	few	CASLRTERWDYGYTF	TGTGCCAGCCTCCGGACAGAAAGATGGGACTATGGCTACACCTTC
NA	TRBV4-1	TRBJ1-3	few	CASSQVWQGGNTIYF	TGCGCCAGCAGCCAAGTATGGCAGGGTGGAAACACCATATATTTT
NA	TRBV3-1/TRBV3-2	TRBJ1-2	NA	CASTRDSPGSGYTF	TGTGCCAGCACCCGGGACTCCCCTGGTAGTGGCTACACCTTC
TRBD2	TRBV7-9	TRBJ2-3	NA	CASSYTSGGPDTQYF	TGTGCCAGCAGCTATACTAGCGGGGGGCCAGATACGCAGTATTTT
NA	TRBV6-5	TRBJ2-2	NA	CASSYGGADTGELFF	TGTGCCAGCAGTTACGGGGGGGCGGACACCGGGGAGCTGTTTTTT
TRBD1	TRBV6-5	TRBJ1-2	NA	CASRATGGGNYGYTF	TGTGCCAGCAGAGCGACAGGGGGGGGTAACTATGGCTACACCTTC
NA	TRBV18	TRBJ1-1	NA	CASSPTGPTEAFF	TGTGCCAGCTCACCAACAGGGCCCACTGAAGCTTTCTTT